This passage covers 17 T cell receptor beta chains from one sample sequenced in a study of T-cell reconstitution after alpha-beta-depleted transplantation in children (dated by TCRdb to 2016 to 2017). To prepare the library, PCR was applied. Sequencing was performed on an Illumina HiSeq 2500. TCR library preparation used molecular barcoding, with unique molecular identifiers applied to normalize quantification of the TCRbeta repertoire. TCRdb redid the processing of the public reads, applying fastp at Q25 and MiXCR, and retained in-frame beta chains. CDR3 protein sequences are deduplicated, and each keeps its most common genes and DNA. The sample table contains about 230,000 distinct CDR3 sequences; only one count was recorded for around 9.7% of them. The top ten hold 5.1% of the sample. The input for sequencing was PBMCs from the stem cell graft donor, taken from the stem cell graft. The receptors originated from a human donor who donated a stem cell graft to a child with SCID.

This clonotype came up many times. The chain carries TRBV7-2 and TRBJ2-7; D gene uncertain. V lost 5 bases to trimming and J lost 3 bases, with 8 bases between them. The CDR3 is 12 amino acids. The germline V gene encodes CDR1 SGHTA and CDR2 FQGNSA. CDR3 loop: CASSEQVYEQYF. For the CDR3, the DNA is TGTGCCAGCAGCGAACAAGTCTACGAGCAGTACTTC.

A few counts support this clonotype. CDR3 amino acids: CASSYPSDRDRYSYEQYF. In nucleotides, the CDR3 is TGTGCCAGCAGTTACCCGTCCGACCGGGACCGATACTCCTACGAGCAGTACTTC. V is TRBV6-5 and J is TRBJ2-7, with D perhaps assigned TRBD1 or TRBD2 (5 bases each). Germline CDR1 reads MNHEY; CDR2 reads SVGAGI. The ends were cut back, 2 bases at V and 0 bases at J, with 20 bases in the middle. The CDR3 runs 18 residues.

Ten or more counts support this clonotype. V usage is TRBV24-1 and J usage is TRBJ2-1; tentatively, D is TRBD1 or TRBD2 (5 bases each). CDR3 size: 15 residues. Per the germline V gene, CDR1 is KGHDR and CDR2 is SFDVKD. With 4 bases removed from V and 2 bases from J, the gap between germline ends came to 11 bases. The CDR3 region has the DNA TGTGCCACCAGTGAGGGGGTCTTCACCTACAATGAGCAGTTCTTC. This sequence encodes CATSEGVFTYNEQFF.

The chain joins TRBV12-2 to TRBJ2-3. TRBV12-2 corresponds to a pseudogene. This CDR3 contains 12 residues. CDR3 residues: CASRLSQDTQYF. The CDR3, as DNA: TGTGCAAGTCGTCTCTCTCAAGATACGCAGTATTTT.

This chain's CDR3 is CASSSGLLYEQYF. In DNA, the CDR3 is TGTGCCAGCAGCTCGGGACTCCTCTACGAGCAGTACTTC. The chain carries TRBV3-1 and TRBJ2-7, with D possibly matching TRBD2 (6 bases). The V end lost 5 bases, the J end lost 3 bases, and 11 bases lay between the germline ends. Germline CDR1 LGHDT, CDR2 YNNKEL (reference sequence). The CDR3 sequence is 13 residues long.

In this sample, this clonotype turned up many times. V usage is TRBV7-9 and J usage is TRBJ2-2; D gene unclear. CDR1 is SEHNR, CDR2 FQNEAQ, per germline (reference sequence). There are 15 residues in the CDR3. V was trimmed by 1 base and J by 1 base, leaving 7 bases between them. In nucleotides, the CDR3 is TGTGCCAGCAGCTTAGTAGGTCTGAACACCGGGGAGCTGTTTTTT. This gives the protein CASSLVGLNTGELFF.

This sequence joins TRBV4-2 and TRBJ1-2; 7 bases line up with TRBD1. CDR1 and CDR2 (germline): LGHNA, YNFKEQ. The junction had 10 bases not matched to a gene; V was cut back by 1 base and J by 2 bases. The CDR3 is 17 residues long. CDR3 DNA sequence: TGTGCCAGCAGCCAAGTATTGCTGCAGGGGGGGAACTATGGCTACACCTTC. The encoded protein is CASSQVLLQGGNYGYTF.

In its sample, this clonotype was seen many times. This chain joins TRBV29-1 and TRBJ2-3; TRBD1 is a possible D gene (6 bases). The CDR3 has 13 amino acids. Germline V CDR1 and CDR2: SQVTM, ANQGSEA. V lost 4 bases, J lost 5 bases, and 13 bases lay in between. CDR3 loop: CSVGGQGRDTQYF. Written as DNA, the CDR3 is TGCAGCGTTGGTGGGCAGGGGAGAGATACGCAGTATTTT.

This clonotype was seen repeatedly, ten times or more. CDR3 DNA: TGTGCCATCAGTGAAGGAGTAGCAGGGGGAAGAAGGACCCAGTACTTC. This sequence encodes CAISEGVAGGRRTQYF. This sequence joins TRBV10-3 and TRBJ2-5; TRBD1 matches 7 bases. This CDR3 comprises 16 residues. Germline CDR1 ENHRY, CDR2 SYGVKD. V trimming: 3 bases; J trimming: 7 bases; junction bases outside the gene matches: 14.

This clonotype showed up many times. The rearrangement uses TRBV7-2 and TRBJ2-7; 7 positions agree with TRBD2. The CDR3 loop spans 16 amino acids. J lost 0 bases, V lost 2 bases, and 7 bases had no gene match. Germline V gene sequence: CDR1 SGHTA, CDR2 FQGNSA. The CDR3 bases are TGTGCCAGCAGCTTATACAGCGGGGCCTACTCCTACGAGCAGTACTTC. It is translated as CASSLYSGAYSYEQYF.

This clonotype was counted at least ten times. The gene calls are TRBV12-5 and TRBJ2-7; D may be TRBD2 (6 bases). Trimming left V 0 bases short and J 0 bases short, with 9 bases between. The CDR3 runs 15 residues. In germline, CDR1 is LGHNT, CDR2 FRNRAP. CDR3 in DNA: TGTGCTAGTGGTTTGGTATCCGGGAGCTCCTACGAGCAGTACTTC. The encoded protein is CASGLVSGSSYEQYF.

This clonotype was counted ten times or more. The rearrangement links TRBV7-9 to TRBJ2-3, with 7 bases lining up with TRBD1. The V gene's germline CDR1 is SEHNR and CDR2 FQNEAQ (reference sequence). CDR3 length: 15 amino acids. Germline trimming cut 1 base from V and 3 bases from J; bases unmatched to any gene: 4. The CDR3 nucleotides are TGTGCCAGCAGCTTAGATAGGGGGCCGACAGATACGCAGTATTTT. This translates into CASSLDRGPTDTQYF.

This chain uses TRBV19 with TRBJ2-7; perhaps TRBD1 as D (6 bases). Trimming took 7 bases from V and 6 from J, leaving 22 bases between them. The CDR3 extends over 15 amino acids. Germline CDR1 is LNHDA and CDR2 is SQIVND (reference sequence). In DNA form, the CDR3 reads TGTGCCAGTAAGTCTGTCGATCAGGGGTCTGGCGAGCAGTACTTC. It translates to CASKSVDQGSGEQYF. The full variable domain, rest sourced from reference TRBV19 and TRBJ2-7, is DGGITQSPKYLFRKEGQNVTLSCEQNLNHDAMYWYRQDPGQGLRLIYYSQIVNDFQKGDIAEGYSVSREKKESFPLTVTSAQKNPTAFYLCASKSVDQGSGEQYFGPGTRLTVT.

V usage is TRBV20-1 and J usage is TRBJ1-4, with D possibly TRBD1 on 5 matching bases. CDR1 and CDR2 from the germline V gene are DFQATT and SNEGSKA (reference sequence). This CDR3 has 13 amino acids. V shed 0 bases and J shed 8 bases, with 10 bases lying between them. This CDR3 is CSAREGGGEKLFF. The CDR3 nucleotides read TGCAGTGCTAGAGAGGGGGGGGGGGAAAAACTGTTTTTT.

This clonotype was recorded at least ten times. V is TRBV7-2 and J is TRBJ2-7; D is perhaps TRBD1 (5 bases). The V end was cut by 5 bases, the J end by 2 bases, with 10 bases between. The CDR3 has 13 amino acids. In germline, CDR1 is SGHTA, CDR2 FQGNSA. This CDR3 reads CASSTRGPYEQYF. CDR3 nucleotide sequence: TGTGCCAGCAGCACAAGGGGCCCCTACGAGCAGTACTTC.

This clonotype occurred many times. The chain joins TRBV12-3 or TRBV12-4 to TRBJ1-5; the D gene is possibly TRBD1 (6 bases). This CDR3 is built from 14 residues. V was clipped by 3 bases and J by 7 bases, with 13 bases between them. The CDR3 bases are TGTGCCAGCAGTTTTAGAGGGGGGGGACAGCCCCAGCATTTT. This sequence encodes CASSFRGGGQPQHF.

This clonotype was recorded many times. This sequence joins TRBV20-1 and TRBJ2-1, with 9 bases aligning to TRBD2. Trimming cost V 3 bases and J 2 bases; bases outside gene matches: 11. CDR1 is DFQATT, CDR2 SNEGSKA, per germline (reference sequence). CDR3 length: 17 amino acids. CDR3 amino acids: CSASRGSGGHTYNEQFF. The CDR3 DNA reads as TGCAGTGCTAGTCGGGGTAGCGGGGGACATACCTACAATGAGCAGTTCTTC.